This T cell receptor beta chain appears in the sequencing data of a study of somatic mutations in cytotoxic T cells in rheumatoid arthritis. Study details: Selected populations of V beta antibody-stained T cells underwent flow sorting at nearly 100% purity; these encompassed V beta1+ cells subjected to TCRB sequencing. The study, taken as a whole, reports: Only rheumatoid arthritis patients, not healthy controls, showed CD8+ clonality increasing with age. Relative to age-matched healthy controls, rheumatoid arthritis patients did not differ significantly in CD8+ T-cell clonality.

Of note for this clone: Its antigen is undetermined.

Using immunoSEQ multiplex PCR, the repertoire was profiled, and TCRdb retains in-frame clones only, with some absent. Of tens of thousands of clones in the sample, around 80% were seen once. Sequenced: CD8+ T cells sorted from blood. The source is a man over 45 in good health.

The DNA for the CDR3 is TGTGCCAGCAGCCCCATGAACACTGAAGCTTTCTTT. It is translated as CASSPMNTEAFF. The chain uses TRBV13 and TRBJ1-1; D uncertain. Germline V gene sequence: CDR1 PRHDT, CDR2 FYEKMQ (reference sequence). The CDR3 contains 12 residues. V was pared by 5 bases and J by 0 bases, with 4 bases between.